This entry features one T cell receptor (beta chain) sequence. The entry originates in a study of beta chain features in type 1 diabetes. Each sorted population was over 98% pure. cDNA synthesis used the whole RNA isolate, giving expressed TCRB sequences. The assay was immunoSEQ multiplex PCR, and TCRdb's table has in-frame clones only and misses some. The sample holds 810,000 or so clones; about a sixth are singletons and the top ten take about 0.02%. V lost 3 bases and J 4 bases, leaving 19 bases between the germline ends. Germline V CDR1 and CDR2: MDHEN, SYDVKM. CDR3 length equals 17 residues. The chain employs TRBV28 and TRBJ2-1; either TRBD1 or TRBD2 may fit D (5 bases each). This receptor was identified in a woman aged 18-29 years in good health. Source material: naive CD4+ T cells from blood. CDR3 in DNA: TGTGCCAGCAGTTTCTCTAATCCGGGACGGAGGTACAATGAGCAGTTCTTC. This gives the protein CASSFSNPGRRYNEQFF.